Listed below are T cell receptor beta chains from one sample, sequenced in a study of response to subunit inactivated influenza vaccine. TCRdb re-called the RT-PCR reads with MiXCR, one entry per CDR3 protein. The sample contains 700,000 to 800,000 distinct CDR3 sequences, roughly 18% of which appear only once. Here the sequenced sample was PBMCs from blood, taken roughly 5 days after vaccination. The receptors come from a man in his fifties or sixties who received an inactivated influenza vaccine. Each CDR3 is given with its conserved first and last residue. Fields, in order: V gene, D gene, J gene, clone size, CDR3 protein, CDR3 DNA. The D gene is left open where the match is weak. Not every row has a clone size; where given, it reads once, few, many or a size class.

>TRBV11-2|-|TRBJ2-1|-
CASSLGPGIPSSYNEQFF
TGTGCCAGCAGCTTAGGACCAGGGATTCCTAGCTCCTACAATGAGCAGTTCTTC
>TRBV28|TRBD1|TRBJ1-4|few
CASSWIQGEDEKLFF
TGTGCCAGCAGCTGGATACAGGGGGAGGATGAAAAACTGTTTTTT
>TRBV4-3|TRBD1|TRBJ2-2|-
CASSQEGGGDRAFLAGELFF
TGCGCCAGCAGCCAAGAGGGGGGCGGGGACAGGGCATTCTTGGCCGGGGAGCTGTTTTTT
>TRBV11-2|TRBD2|TRBJ2-3|-
CASSLTSGGASIRPDTQYF
TGTGCCAGCAGCCTTACTAGCGGGGGGGCCTCCATTCGTCCAGATACGCAGTATTTT
>TRBV7-9|TRBD2|TRBJ2-3|-
CASSPGASGRWTDTQYF
TGTGCCAGCAGCCCGGGGGCCAGCGGGAGATGGACAGATACGCAGTATTTT
>TRBV12-3/TRBV12-4|-|TRBJ2-7|many
CASSRTREREQYF
TGTGCCAGCAGTCGGACTCGGGAGCGCGAGCAGTACTTC
>TRBV18|TRBD2|TRBJ2-7|-
CASSLGGGGHSYEQYF
TGTGCCAGCTCCCTCGGGGGGGGGGGCCACTCCTACGAGCAGTACTTC
>TRBV20-1|TRBD1|TRBJ2-7|-
CSATPGGEQYF
TGCAGTGCCACACCAGGGGGCGAGCAGTACTTC
>TRBV20-1|TRBD2|TRBJ2-7|-
CSAVSGTRLSHEQYF
TGCAGTGCAGTCTCTGGGACTAGACTGTCTCACGAGCAGTACTTC
>TRBV7-2|-|TRBJ2-7|few
CASSGSGLIPYEQYF
TGTGCCAGCAGCGGTAGCGGACTCATTCCCTACGAGCAGTACTTC
>TRBV20-1|TRBD1|TRBJ2-5|many
CSARGTGRFGETQYF
TGCAGTGCTCGGGGGACAGGGCGGTTTGGGGAGACCCAGTACTTC
>TRBV6-5|-|TRBJ2-1|few
CASSYSFANSYNEQFF
TGTGCCAGCAGTTACTCGTTCGCTAACTCCTACAATGAGCAGTTCTTC
>TRBV7-2|TRBD2|TRBJ2-7|few
CASSLSGLAGFYEQYF
TGTGCCAGCAGCTTAAGCGGTCTAGCGGGGTTCTACGAGCAGTACTTC
>TRBV4-3|-|TRBJ2-2|few
CASSQIGRGHGELFF
TGCGCCAGCAGTCAGATAGGACGGGGCCACGGGGAGCTGTTTTTT
>TRBV5-5|TRBD1|TRBJ2-7|few
CASSFNPGQGYEQYF
TGTGCCAGCAGCTTCAACCCGGGACAGGGGTACGAGCAGTACTTC
>TRBV12-3/TRBV12-4|-|TRBJ1-3|many
CASSLGGTGNTIYF
TGTGCCAGCAGTTTAGGGGGTACTGGAAACACCATATATTTT
>TRBV7-2|TRBD1|TRBJ1-1|-
CASSWRQGSVAEAFF
TGTGCCAGCAGCTGGAGACAGGGGTCTGTCGCTGAAGCTTTCTTT
>TRBV20-1|TRBD2|TRBJ2-7|-
CSAHVLAGGYEQYF
TGCAGTGCTCACGTACTAGCGGGAGGCTACGAGCAGTACTTC
>TRBV5-1|TRBD2|TRBJ2-7|-
CASSLILAGDEQYF
TGCGCCAGCAGCTTGATCCTAGCGGGGGACGAGCAGTACTTC
>TRBV10-3|-|TRBJ2-5|few
CAISDLKGWRETQYF
TGTGCCATCAGTGATCTCAAGGGATGGCGAGAGACCCAGTACTTC
>TRBV20-1|-|TRBJ2-3|-
CSASDVSTDTQYF
TGCAGTGCTAGTGACGTGAGCACAGATACGCAGTATTTT
>TRBV23-1|TRBD1|TRBJ2-7|-
CASSPGQVSYEQYF
TGCGCCAGCAGCCCCGGACAGGTGTCCTACGAGCAGTACTTC
>TRBV6-1|TRBD1|TRBJ2-1|-
CASSLTGSFGNEQFF
TGTGCCAGCAGTCTGACAGGGTCTTTCGGGAATGAGCAGTTCTTC
>TRBV4-2|-|TRBJ2-7|-
CASSPGRLGSPGEQYF
TGTGCCAGCAGCCCCGGAAGACTAGGCTCTCCCGGCGAGCAGTACTTC
>TRBV24-1|TRBD2|TRBJ2-5|once
CATSARTSVQETQYF
TGTGCCACCAGTGCAAGGACTAGCGTACAAGAGACCCAGTACTTC
>TRBV29-1|-|TRBJ1-1|-
CSVAWGNTEAFF
TGCAGCGTGGCCTGGGGGAACACTGAAGCTTTCTTT
>TRBV15|TRBD1|TRBJ1-4|few
CATSRDKATGGFNEKLFF
TGTGCCACCAGCAGAGATAAGGCGACAGGGGGATTCAATGAAAAACTGTTTTTT
>TRBV11-2|-|TRBJ2-5|-
CASSLDITGNQETQYF
TGTGCCAGCAGCTTAGATATTACAGGGAACCAAGAGACCCAGTACTTC
>TRBV10-3|TRBD2|TRBJ2-1|many
CAISLPGLAYNEQFF
TGTGCCATCAGTCTTCCGGGACTAGCCTACAATGAGCAGTTCTTC
>TRBV29-1|TRBD2|TRBJ2-7|-
CSVETLAGGEEQYF
TGCAGCGTTGAGACACTAGCGGGAGGTGAGGAGCAGTACTTC
>TRBV12-3/TRBV12-4|-|TRBJ1-1|few
CASSYGTSPAFF
TGTGCCAGCAGTTACGGGACCTCCCCGGCTTTCTTT
>TRBV12-3/TRBV12-4|-|TRBJ2-2|-
CASSLPGLNTGELFF
TGTGCCAGCAGTCTACCGGGACTTAACACCGGGGAGCTGTTTTTT
>TRBV14|TRBD2|TRBJ2-1|-
CASSRGLAGELVNEQFF
TGTGCCAGCAGCCGGGGACTAGCGGGAGAGTTGGTCAATGAGCAGTTCTTC
>TRBV20-1|TRBD2|TRBJ2-2|-
CSVTSAGSNTGELFF
TGCAGCGTGACTAGCGCGGGCTCGAACACCGGGGAGCTGTTTTTT
>TRBV5-8|-|TRBJ2-1|few
CASSLLSGVGNEQFF
TGTGCCAGCAGCTTGTTGTCGGGAGTGGGCAATGAGCAGTTCTTC
>TRBV6-2/TRBV6-3|TRBD1|TRBJ2-7|once
CASGQGRGQYF
TGTGCCAGTGGACAGGGAAGGGGGCAGTACTTC
>TRBV3-1|TRBD1|TRBJ1-2|-
CASSPDRALGYTF
TGTGCCAGCAGCCCGGACAGGGCCCTTGGCTACACCTTC
>TRBV5-1|-|TRBJ2-5|few
CASSLDWSETQYF
TGCGCCAGCAGCTTGGATTGGTCAGAGACCCAGTACTTC
>TRBV15|-|TRBJ1-5|few
CATSLELRQPQHF
TGTGCCACCAGCCTTGAATTACGCCAGCCCCAGCATTTT
>TRBV6-1|TRBD1|TRBJ2-2|few
CASSTDRINTGELFF
TGTGCCAGCAGTACGGACAGGATAAACACCGGGGAGCTGTTTTTT
>TRBV28|-|TRBJ2-7|-
CASGRGGINYEQYF
TGTGCCAGCGGCCGCGGCGGGATTAATTACGAGCAGTACTTC
>TRBV6-5|-|TRBJ1-2|few
CASSYFSASNYGYTF
TGTGCCAGCAGTTACTTTTCAGCTAGCAACTATGGCTACACCTTC
>TRBV12-3/TRBV12-4|TRBD2|TRBJ2-1|-
CASSTSGRNNEQFF
TGTGCCAGCAGTACTAGCGGACGAAACAATGAGCAGTTCTTC
>TRBV7-2|TRBD2|TRBJ2-2|few
CASSLVAGGHTGELFF
TGTGCCAGCAGCTTAGTTGCGGGGGGGCATACCGGGGAGCTGTTTTTT
>TRBV5-1|-|TRBJ1-1|many
CASSQQGVYTEAFF
TGCGCCAGCAGCCAACAGGGCGTGTACACTGAAGCTTTCTTT
>TRBV5-1|-|TRBJ2-7|few
CASSSSSGRSYEQYF
TGCGCCAGCAGCTCTAGTTCTGGCAGGTCCTACGAGCAGTACTTC
>TRBV3-1|TRBD2|TRBJ2-1|-
CASSQDRLAGGGEQFF
TGTGCCAGCAGCCAAGATCGGCTAGCGGGCGGAGGGGAGCAGTTCTTC
>TRBV19|-|TRBJ2-7|-
CASAKAGSYYEQYF
TGTGCCAGTGCTAAGGCGGGAAGTTATTACGAGCAGTACTTC
>TRBV5-4|TRBD2|TRBJ2-7|few
CASSLATRGAYEQYF
TGTGCCAGCAGCTTGGCTACGCGGGGGGCCTACGAGCAGTACTTC
>TRBV20-1|TRBD2|TRBJ2-7|-
CSAISGGGAYEQYF
TGCAGTGCTATTTCAGGCGGGGGGGCATACGAGCAGTACTTC
>TRBV20-1|TRBD1|TRBJ1-2|-
CSDTQGNGYGYTF
TGCAGCGATACACAGGGGAACGGCTATGGCTACACCTTC
>TRBV12-3/TRBV12-4|TRBD2|TRBJ2-7|many
CASSSSRTSAYEQYF
TGTGCCAGCAGTTCATCCAGGACTAGCGCCTACGAGCAGTACTTC
>TRBV27|TRBD2|TRBJ2-2|few
CASRLAGGNTGELFF
TGTGCCAGCAGACTAGCGGGAGGGAACACCGGGGAGCTGTTTTTT
>TRBV5-1|TRBD2|TRBJ2-1|-
CASRSGRAGNEQFF
TGCGCCAGCAGAAGCGGGAGGGCCGGGAATGAGCAGTTCTTC